The entry below gives a single T cell receptor beta chain sequence along with its context. The entry originates in a study of T-cell memory formation after mild COVID-19. Researchers used 5'RACE with constant-segment primers to make TCR alpha and TCR beta cDNA libraries that carry sample barcodes and UMIs. TCRdb analysed the 5' RACE reads with MiXCR anew, one entry per CDR3 protein. This sample has just under 550,000 distinct CDR3 sequences, with roughly 20% found just once. CDR1 is MNHEY and CDR2 is SVGEGT in the germline V gene. Losses at the gene ends were 5 bases for V and 8 bases for J; bases not matched to a gene: 7. The CDR3 is 14 residues long.

The TCR sequence derives from an adult woman who had mild COVID-19 (a few samples of this study predate the infection). Cell type and time point are not known. This rearrangement joins TRBV6-2 or TRBV6-3 to TRBJ2-1, with TRBD2 identical over 9 bases. The specimen sequenced was PBMCs or a T cell subset sorted from them (not recorded which). CDR3 residues: CASSIGGRVDEQFF. CDR3 nucleotide sequence: TGTGCCAGCAGTATTGGCGGGAGGGTCGATGAGCAGTTCTTC.